Below are 11 T cell receptor beta chains sequenced from a single sample in a study of CD8+ T cells in alopecia areata. Once RNA had been extracted, it was reverse transcribed into cDNA to act as the sequencing template. Assay used: immunoSEQ multiplex PCR; TCRdb lists only in-frame clones, some missing. This sample has fewer than 250,000 clones, with roughly three fifths found just once. Treatment here: oral pan-JAK inhibitor, 5-10 mg twice daily. Sequenced material: CD4+ T cells sorted from blood, taken at week 4, from a patient treated with tofacitinib. The receptor source for this set is a human donor with alopecia areata.

This clone has more than one count but fewer than ten. CDR3 nucleotide sequence: TGTGCCATCAGTGGGGACACGGGGACCTACGAGCAGTACTTC. Amino acid sequence: CAISGDTGTYEQYF. The gene calls are TRBV10-3 and TRBJ2-7, with D possibly TRBD1 on 6 matching bases. V was cut by 4 bases and J by 2 bases, with 12 bases left in between. In germline, CDR1 is ENHRY, CDR2 SYGVKD. This CDR3 contains 14 residues.

The chain links TRBV4-2 to TRBJ1-5, with 8 nucleotides matching TRBD1. The CDR3 is 13 residues long. V shed 3 bases, J shed 7 bases, and the junction held 2 bases outside the gene matches. Germline assignment: CDR1 LGHNA and CDR2 YNFKEQ. CDR3 loop: CASSQDRDQPQHF. CDR3 DNA sequence: TGTGCCAGCAGCCAGGACAGGGACCAGCCCCAGCATTTT.

This chain links TRBV6-5 with TRBJ2-7; 8 bases agree with TRBD1. V lost 6 bases, J lost 3 bases, and 7 bases stayed unmatched. Germline V CDR1 and CDR2: MNHEY, SVGAGI. The CDR3 is 14 residues long. The CDR3 reads CASRTGQGLYEQYF. For the CDR3, the DNA is TGTGCCAGCAGAACCGGACAGGGCCTCTACGAGCAGTACTTC.

This clone appeared a single time. The gene calls are TRBV30 and TRBJ2-7; D not certain. Trimming left V 7 bases short and J 1 base short, with 8 bases between. The CDR3 has 11 residues. Per germline, CDR1 GTSNPN and CDR2 SVGIG (reference sequence). The DNA for the CDR3 is TGTGCCTATAGCCGGTCCTACGAGCAGTACTTC. It translates to CAYSRSYEQYF.

The J gene is TRBJ2-1, the V gene TRBV5-1, with TRBD2 matching 7 bases. From germline, CDR1 is SGHRS and CDR2 YFSETQ. CDR3 length: 15 residues. V lost 4 bases and J lost 9; bases outside the gene matches: 13. The CDR3 region is CASSPEGPAGSEQFF. As DNA, the CDR3 is TGCGCCAGCAGCCCCGAGGGGCCAGCGGGGAGTGAGCAGTTCTTC. The full variable domain, with the rest looked up from reference TRBV5-1 and TRBJ2-1, is KAGVTQTPRYLIKTRGQQVTLSCSPISGHRSVSWYQQTPGQGLQFLFEYFSETQRNKGNFPGRFSGRQFSNSRSEMNVSTLELGDSALYLCASSPEGPAGSEQFFGPGTRLTVL.

The chain recombines TRBV4-1 with TRBJ1-5, with unresolved D. The germline V gene encodes CDR1 MGHRA and CDR2 YSYEKL. Trimming removed 2 bases from V and 7 bases from J, with 15 bases in between. The CDR3 is 15 residues long. The CDR3 loop reads CASSQREGQEQPQHF. The DNA for the CDR3 is TGCGCCAGCAGCCAAAGAGAAGGGCAGGAGCAGCCCCAGCATTTT.

V and J are TRBV7-9 and TRBJ1-1, with D possibly matching TRBD1 (6 bases). CDR1 and CDR2 from the germline V gene are SEHNR and FQNEAQ (reference sequence). Between the trimmed V and J ends, which lost 6 bases and 1 base, there was a span of 12 bases. This CDR3 contains 14 residues. DNA of the CDR3: TGTGCCAGCAGTCAGTCGGGACAGAACACTGAAGCTTTCTTT. Translated, it gives CASSQSGQNTEAFF.

The genes are TRBV30 and TRBJ2-1; D might be TRBD2 (6 bases). V was clipped by 7 bases and J by 7 bases, with 35 bases between them. The germline V gene has CDR1 GTSNPN and CDR2 SVGIG (reference sequence). This CDR3 spans 19 amino acids. CDR3 region: CASQGLGKTGGIVRNEQFF. In DNA, the CDR3 is TGTGCCTCCCAGGGCCTGGGTAAAACGGGCGGGATAGTGAGGAATGAGCAGTTCTTC.

This clone has only one observation. The chain couples TRBV18 to TRBJ1-2, with D uncertain. The V end was cut by 6 bases, the J end by 5 bases, with 13 bases between. The CDR3 contains 13 residues. From germline, CDR1 is KGHSH and CDR2 LQKENI. CDR3 DNA: TGTGCCAGCTCCCCGACTGGAGAGTATGGCTACACCTTC. Translated: CASSPTGEYGYTF.

The chain has TRBV28 and TRBJ2-4, with D tentatively TRBD1 or TRBD2 (5 bases each). Germline V gives CDR1 MDHEN, CDR2 SYDVKM. V lost 2 bases and J 6 bases, leaving 14 bases between the germline ends. The CDR3 totals 15 residues. For the CDR3, the DNA is TGTGCCAGCAGTTTAGCGGGCCAGGGCGGAAACATTCAGTACTTC. It specifies CASSLAGQGGNIQYF.

CDR3 loop: CASSYWRGTEAFF. The CDR3 DNA reads TGTGCCAGCAGTTACTGGAGAGGAACTGAAGCTTTCTTT. The V gene is TRBV6-5, the J gene TRBJ1-1; no clear D. Germline CDR1 MNHEY, CDR2 SVGAGI. V was pared by 1 base and J by 5 bases, with 8 bases between. The CDR3 is 13 amino acids.